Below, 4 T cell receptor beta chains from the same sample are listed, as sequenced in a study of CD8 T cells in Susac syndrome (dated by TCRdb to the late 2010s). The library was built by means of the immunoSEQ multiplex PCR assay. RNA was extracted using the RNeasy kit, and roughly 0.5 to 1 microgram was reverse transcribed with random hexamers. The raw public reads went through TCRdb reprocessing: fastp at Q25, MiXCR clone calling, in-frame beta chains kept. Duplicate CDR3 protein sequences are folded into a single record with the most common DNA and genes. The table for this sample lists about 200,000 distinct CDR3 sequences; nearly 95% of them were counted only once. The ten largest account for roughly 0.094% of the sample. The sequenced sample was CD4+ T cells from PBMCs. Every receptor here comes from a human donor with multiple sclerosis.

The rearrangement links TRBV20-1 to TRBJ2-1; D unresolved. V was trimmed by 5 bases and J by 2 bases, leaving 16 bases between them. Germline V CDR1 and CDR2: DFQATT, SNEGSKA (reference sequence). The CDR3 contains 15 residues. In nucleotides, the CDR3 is TGCAGTGCTCGTCGACCGCTGCGTGCCTACAATGAGCAGTTCTTC. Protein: CSARRPLRAYNEQFF.

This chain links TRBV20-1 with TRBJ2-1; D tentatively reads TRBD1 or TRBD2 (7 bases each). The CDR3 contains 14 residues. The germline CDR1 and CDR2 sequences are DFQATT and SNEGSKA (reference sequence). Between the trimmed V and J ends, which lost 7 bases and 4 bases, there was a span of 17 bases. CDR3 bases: TGCAGTGGGACAGCGGGACAGAGTTACAATGAGCAGTTCTTC. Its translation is CSGTAGQSYNEQFF.

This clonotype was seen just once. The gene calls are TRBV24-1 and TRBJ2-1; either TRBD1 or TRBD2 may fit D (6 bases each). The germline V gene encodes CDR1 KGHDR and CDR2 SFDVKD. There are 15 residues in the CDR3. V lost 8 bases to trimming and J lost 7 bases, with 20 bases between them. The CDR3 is CATNTGRGVGNEQFF. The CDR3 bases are TGTGCCACCAACACAGGGCGGGGAGTGGGGAATGAGCAGTTCTTC.

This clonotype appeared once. CDR3 in amino acids: CSATMGQGETQYF. The DNA of the CDR3 is TGCAGTGCTACTATGGGACAGGGAGAGACCCAGTACTTC. The rearrangement uses TRBV20-1 and TRBJ2-5, with TRBD1 matching 9 bases. CDR3 size: 13 residues. V shed 4 bases and J 4 bases; nucleotides not matched to a gene: 4. From germline, CDR1 is DFQATT and CDR2 SNEGSKA (reference sequence).